This T cell receptor (beta chain) was obtained from a study of kidney transplant recipient with SARS-CoV-2 infection. TCRdb independently ran MiXCR on the reads; one entry per CDR3 protein. The sample has 200,000 to 250,000 distinct CDR3 sequences; less than 35% are singletons. The junction had 6 bases not matched to a gene; V was cut back by 1 base and J by 6 bases. The CDR3 is 17 amino acids. Per germline, CDR1 MNHEY and CDR2 SMNVEV (reference sequence). This clonotype was picked up a small number of times. V and J are TRBV27 and TRBJ2-1, with 13 bases fitting TRBD2. The TCR was taken from a male patient between 25 and 39 years old who had COVID-19 and was a kidney transplant recipient. Some T cells may possibly be graft donor cells. The sequencing used a blood sample, collected at baseline and between days 110 and 120 from a kidney transplant recipient. The DNA for the CDR3 is TGTGCCAGCAGTTTATTCAGGACTAGCGGGAGAGGCAATGAGCAGTTCTTC. Its translation is CASSLFRTSGRGNEQFF.